This TCR beta chain came from a study of PD-1 blockade in classical Hodgkin lymphoma. Measured with immunoSEQ multiplex PCR; TCRdb has only the in-frame clones, and not every one. The profile covers 45,000 to 55,000 clones, with around 74% appearing a single time and approximately 12% taken by the ten largest. Time point described: cycle 4 day 1 (C4D1), after six to seven weeks of nivolumab. Every single patient, without exception, relapsed after autologous stem cell transplantation, and brentuximab vedotin exposure varied. Germline CDR1 SGHNT, CDR2 YENEEA. This CDR3 has 16 amino acids. The V end lost 4 bases, the J end lost 1 base, and 16 bases lay between the germline ends.

This sequence was found in a human donor with classical Hodgkin lymphoma. This chain links TRBV11-3 with TRBJ1-1; D is perhaps TRBD1 (5 bases). This specimen consisted of peripheral blood mononuclear cells (PBMCs), obtained before the fourth cycle of nivolumab. This CDR3 reads CASSSPRDGANTEAFF. CDR3 in DNA: TGTGCCAGCAGCTCACCGCGGGACGGAGCGAACACTGAAGCTTTCTTT.